The rows below give T cell receptor beta chains drawn from one sample of a study of early T cells in non-severe SARS-CoV-2 infection. TCRdb re-called the 5' RACE reads through MiXCR, storing one row per CDR3 protein. This table has 40,000 to 50,000 distinct CDR3 sequences, approximately 5.1% appearing once. This sample comprised whole blood, obtained at baseline. These receptors were obtained from an adult who was a healthcare worker with PCR-confirmed SARS-CoV-2 infection or an uninfected control (not recorded which). CDR3s include the opening cysteine and the closing phenylalanine or tryptophan. D genes are given only for firm matches. Expanded clones are given a class, and other clones once, few, many or no size at all.

>TRBJ1-2|TRBV27|few|.
CASSPRPLYGYTF
TGTGCCAGCAGTCCGCGCCCCTTATATGGCTACACCTTC
>TRBJ2-7|TRBV19|many|.
CASSRVASYEQYF
TGTGCCAGTAGTAGGGTAGCCTCCTACGAGCAGTACTTC
>TRBJ2-1|TRBV7-9|.|TRBD2
CASSKRGGRATYNEQFF
TGTGCCAGCAGCAAGAGGGGCGGGAGGGCCACCTACAATGAGCAGTTCTTC
>TRBJ2-5|TRBV28|medium-sized|TRBD2
CASSLEFGLAGGRKTQYF
TGTGCCAGCAGTTTAGAATTCGGACTAGCGGGAGGGCGGAAGACCCAGTACTTC
>TRBJ2-6|TRBV4-1|many|.
CASSQEGGTFSGANVLTF
TGCGCCAGCAGCCAAGAAGGAGGCACCTTCTCTGGGGCCAACGTCCTGACTTTC
>TRBJ2-1|TRBV30|many|.
CACHGVGGRSSYNEQFF
TGTGCCTGCCATGGGGTTGGCGGCAGGAGCTCCTACAATGAGCAGTTCTTC
>TRBJ2-1|TRBV7-7|many|TRBD2
CASSFGGSSNEQFF
TGTGCCAGCAGCTTTGGCGGGAGTAGCAATGAGCAGTTCTTC
>TRBJ2-7|TRBV15|.|TRBD2
CATSRSTSFEQYF
TGTGCCACCAGCAGATCGACTAGCTTCGAGCAGTACTTC
>TRBJ1-4|TRBV27|many|TRBD1
CASSGQGAEEKLFF
TGTGCCAGCAGTGGACAGGGGGCGGAGGAAAAACTGTTTTTT
>TRBJ1-2|TRBV28|many|TRBD1
CASSIGQGDGYTF
TGTGCCAGCAGCATAGGACAGGGCGACGGCTACACCTTC
>TRBJ2-3|TRBV24-1|many|TRBD2
CATSGTSTSRKDTQYF
TGTGCCACCTCCGGGACTAGCACCTCTAGGAAAGATACGCAGTATTTT
>TRBJ2-1|TRBV18|many|.
CASSNPRGTPEREYYNEQFF
TGTGCCAGCTCAAACCCCAGGGGGACCCCGGAGCGGGAGTACTACAATGAGCAGTTCTTC
>TRBJ1-3|TRBV12-3/TRBV12-4|.|.
CASSPGADGNTIYF
TGTGCCAGCAGTCCGGGAGCCGATGGAAACACCATATATTTT
>TRBJ2-1|TRBV12-3/TRBV12-4|.|.
CASSLPTGF
TGTGCCAGCAGTTTACCTACTGGCTTC
>TRBJ2-7|TRBV6-2/TRBV6-3|many|TRBD2
CASSYSKSLGLAGNEQYF
TGTGCCAGCAGTTACTCGAAGTCTCTCGGACTAGCGGGAAACGAGCAGTACTTC
>TRBJ2-7|TRBV20-1|many|TRBD1
CSARDSRDRNYEQYF
TGCAGTGCTAGAGATTCTCGGGACAGAAACTACGAGCAGTACTTC
>TRBJ2-1|TRBV20-1|many|.
CSAKRGYNEQFF
TGCAGTGCCAAACGGGGGTACAATGAGCAGTTCTTC
>TRBJ1-5|TRBV20-1|large|TRBD1
CSAGTGESQPQHF
TGCAGTGCTGGGACAGGGGAGAGTCAGCCCCAGCATTTT
>TRBJ2-2|TRBV28|many|.
CASSLSAGELFF
TGTGCCAGCAGTTTAAGCGCCGGGGAGCTGTTTTTT
>TRBJ1-3|TRBV6-5|many|.
CASSYRSGESGNTIYF
TGTGCCAGCAGTTACCGGTCGGGAGAGTCTGGAAACACCATATATTTT
>TRBJ2-1|TRBV14|.|.
CASSPRQNQIYNEQFF
TGTGCCAGCAGCCCCCGACAAAACCAAATCTACAATGAGCAGTTCTTC
>TRBJ2-3|TRBV12-3/TRBV12-4|many|.
CASSLRIQGADTQYF
TGTGCCAGCAGTTTAAGAATACAGGGTGCAGATACGCAGTATTTT
>TRBJ2-2|TRBV7-3|many|.
CASSNTGELFF
TGTGCCAGCAGTAACACCGGGGAGCTGTTTTTT
>TRBJ2-7|TRBV9|many|TRBD1
CASSVRQGQNEQYF
TGTGCCAGCAGCGTTAGACAGGGACAAAACGAGCAGTACTTC